The next 14 T cell receptor beta chains were all read from a single sample in a study of cytomegalovirus exposure and HLA in healthy donors. With 60 Vbeta and 13 Jbeta primers, the PCR was carried out. The repertoire was sequenced with immunoSEQ multiplex PCR; TCRdb's copy has only in-frame clones and lacks some. The table lists over 85,000 clones, nearly 80% of them singletons. Sequenced sample: PBMCs. All receptors derive from a woman aged 25 to 39 in good health and CMV-seronegative.

The chain links TRBV2 to TRBJ1-5, with 10 bases lining up with TRBD1. After removal of 6 bases from V and 0 bases from J, the junction contained 14 bases not matched to a gene. Germline V CDR1 and CDR2: SNHLY, FYNNEI. This CDR3 comprises 19 residues. This CDR3 reads CASRIQPGQGTYSNQPQHF. As DNA, the CDR3 is TGTGCCAGCAGGATACAACCGGGACAGGGGACATATAGCAATCAGCCCCAGCATTTT.

This chain links TRBV9 with TRBJ1-4; weak D call: TRBD1 (6 bases). Trimming shortened V by 3 bases and J by 7 bases, and 16 bases separated the two germline ends. The germline gives CDR1 SGDLS, CDR2 YYNGEE. This CDR3 region has 15 residues. CDR3 in amino acids: CASSASTGFGEKLFF. CDR3 in DNA: TGTGCCAGCAGCGCCTCAACAGGGTTTGGTGAAAAACTGTTTTTT.

The rearrangement joins TRBV4-3 to TRBJ2-7; perhaps TRBD1 as D (6 bases). The CDR3 has 18 amino acids. Germline lookup yields CDR1 LGHNA and CDR2 YSLEER. V lost 4 bases to trimming and J lost 5 bases, with 27 bases between them. The CDR3 sequence is CASSPARTGIGSDNEQYF. The CDR3 coding sequence is TGCGCCAGCAGCCCGGCCCGTACAGGGATTGGGAGTGACAACGAGCAGTACTTC.

The chain is built from TRBV11-2 and TRBJ2-7; 7 bases fit TRBD1. V dropped 1 base and J dropped 1; count of bases not matched to a gene: 1. This CDR3 has 14 amino acids. Germline V gene lookup returns CDR1 SGHAT and CDR2 FQNNGV. The DNA of the CDR3 is TGTGCCAGCAGCTTAGGCAGGGGGTCCTACGAGCAGTACTTC. Translated, it gives CASSLGRGSYEQYF. Based on the CDR3 plus reference TRBV11-2 and TRBJ2-7, the full variable domain is EAGVAQSPRYKIIEKRQSVAFWCNPISGHATLYWYQQILGQGPKLLIQFQNNGVVDDSQLPKDRFSAERLKGVDSTLKIQPAKLEDSAVYLCASSLGRGSYEQYFGPGTRLTVT.

The chain couples TRBV7-9 to TRBJ2-2; 7 positions match TRBD2. CDR3 size: 16 residues. Losses at the gene ends were 5 bases for V and 1 base for J; bases not matched to a gene: 7. The germline CDR1 and CDR2 sequences are SEHNR and FQNEAQ (reference sequence). The CDR3 nucleotides read TGTGCCAGCAGCCAGCAAGGCGGGAGGAACACCGGGGAGCTGTTTTTT. This translates into CASSQQGGRNTGELFF.

This chain links TRBV28 with TRBJ1-5; the D is unclear. CDR3 length: 15 amino acids. CDR1 is MDHEN and CDR2 is SYDVKM in the germline V gene. V was shortened by 5 bases and J by 0 bases, with 11 bases between the two germline ends. The CDR3 DNA reads TGTGCCAGCAGTATAACAGCTTATAGCAATCAGCCCCAGCATTTT. This translates into CASSITAYSNQPQHF. Combining the CDR3 with reference TRBV28 and TRBJ1-5 gives the whole variable domain DVKVTQSSRYLVKRTGEKVFLECVQDMDHENMFWYRQDPGLGLRLIYFSYDVKMKEKGDIPEGYSVSREKKERFSLILESASTNQTSMYLCASSITAYSNQPQHFGDGTRLSIL.

V and J are TRBV6-5 and TRBJ1-2; 7 bases match TRBD1. Germline V gene lookup returns CDR1 MNHEY and CDR2 SVGAGI. With V trimmed by 6 bases and J by 5 bases, 9 bases remained unmatched. CDR3 size: 14 residues. DNA of the CDR3: TGTGCCAGCAGCCGACAGGGACCCTCTTATGGCTACACCTTC. Amino acids: CASSRQGPSYGYTF.

This clone was seen once. V gene TRBV5-8 combines with J gene TRBJ1-5; D call uncertain. The germline V and J ends were trimmed by 4 bases and 5 bases, with 7 bases remaining between them. There are 12 residues in the CDR3. Germline CDR1 is SGHTS and CDR2 is YDEGEE. Here the CDR3 reads CASSPRYQPQHF. The DNA for the CDR3 is TGTGCCAGCAGCCCCAGGTATCAGCCCCAGCATTTT.

The chain employs TRBV19 and TRBJ1-1; D is possibly TRBD1 (6 bases). Germline-derived CDR1 and CDR2 are LNHDA and SQIVND (reference sequence). V was clipped by 0 bases and J by 8 bases, with 10 bases between them. The CDR3 length is 13 residues. The CDR3 DNA sequence: TGTGCCAGTAGTATAGATGGACAGACCGAAGCTTTCTTT. It yields the protein CASSIDGQTEAFF.

This clone was detected a few times. The CDR3 here is CASSMGRGRQPQHF. The CDR3 DNA is TGTGCCAGTAGTATGGGGAGGGGTCGCCAGCCCCAGCATTTT. This chain joins TRBV19 and TRBJ1-5, with D maybe TRBD1 (5 bases). This CDR3 is built from 14 residues. Germline-derived CDR1 and CDR2 are LNHDA and SQIVND (reference sequence). The V end was cut by 3 bases, the J end by 7 bases, with 13 bases between.

The chain links TRBV7-9 to TRBJ2-3; 8 bases line up with TRBD1. Losses at the gene ends were 2 bases for V and 6 bases for J; bases not matched to a gene: 13. CDR1 is SEHNR, CDR2 FQNEAQ, per germline (reference sequence). This CDR3 spans 17 amino acids. CDR3 sequence: CASSLRGQGAKGDTQYF. CDR3 DNA: TGTGCCAGCAGCTTAAGAGGGCAGGGGGCGAAGGGCGATACGCAGTATTTT.

The chain uses TRBV15 and TRBJ2-7; possible D gene TRBD2, 6 bases. From germline, CDR1 is LNHNV and CDR2 YYDKDF (reference sequence). The CDR3 is made up of 15 amino acids. With 0 bases removed from V and 6 bases from J, the gap between germline ends came to 15 bases. This chain's CDR3 is CATSRDRELTGEQYF. CDR3 nucleotides: TGTGCCACCAGCAGAGATCGGGAGCTAACCGGCGAGCAGTACTTC.

This clone appeared a single time. J is TRBJ1-2 and V is TRBV21-1; the D call of TRBD1 is as the table states it, not checked on the DNA. TRBV21-1 is a pseudogene. The CDR3 is 18 amino acids. Here the CDR3 DNA reads TGTGCCAGCAGCAAAATTGACAGGACGGGCTGGATTAACTATGGCTACACCTTC. It codes for CASSKIDRTGWINYGYTF.

The CDR3 region is CASSAAGAGTNTEAFF. The CDR3 region has the DNA TGTGCCAGCAGCGCAGCAGGGGCAGGAACGAACACTGAAGCTTTCTTT. The V gene is TRBV7-2, the J gene TRBJ1-1; weak D call: TRBD1 (6 bases). Germline-derived CDR1 and CDR2 are SGHTA and FQGNSA. Trimming removed 5 bases from V and 1 base from J, with 17 bases in between. The CDR3 spans 16 residues.